These 25 T cell receptor beta chains were sequenced from one sample in a study of regulatory T cells in long-lasting Graves disease. Building the TCR beta libraries relied on iRepertoire HTBI primers, and CDR3 regions underwent Arm-PCR. One entry per CDR3 protein, called by TCRdb with MiXCR from the multiplex PCR reads. The table has 530,000 or so distinct CDR3 sequences, about 13% seen once; the top ten hold 8.5% to 10%. Regarding time point: newly diagnosed GD, antithyroid drugs for less than 3 months. There was RNA extracted from PBMCs, and the TCR library was made from it. These data also featured in a second study, about T cells in Graves' hyperthyroidism and ophthalmopathy.

This specimen consisted of peripheral blood mononuclear cells (PBMCs), obtained at new diagnosis, from a patient treated with antithyroid drugs. These receptor sequences come from a young man with Graves disease.

This clonotype turned up a few times. The CDR3 bases are TGCGCCAGCACCTGGAGGCAGCTAGATGAAAAACTGTTTTTT. Translating gives CASTWRQLDEKLFF. The chain employs TRBV5-1 and TRBJ1-4; D uncertain. CDR1 and CDR2 (germline): SGHRS, YFSETQ. Trimming took 6 bases from V and 6 from J, leaving 15 bases between them. The CDR3 is made up of 14 amino acids.

This sequence joins TRBV19 and TRBJ2-3; maybe TRBD1 (6 bases). The J call may be faulty, since TRBJ1-5 better matches the DNA end. Germline V gene lookup returns CDR1 LNHDA and CDR2 SQIVND (reference sequence). CDR3 size: 15 residues. The CDR3 nucleotides read TGTGCCAGTAGTACGACGGGAGCGGGGGCAGATACGCAGCATTTT. Residues: CASSTTGAGADTQHF.

The chain employs TRBV6-1 and TRBJ2-3; possibly TRBD2 for D (6 bases). Trimming took off 6 bases at V and 4 bases at J, with 23 bases between the two ends. Germline CDR1 reads MNHNS; CDR2 reads SASEGT. The CDR3 is 17 amino acids. The CDR3 DNA reads as TGTGCCAGCAGCCCATGGACTAACGGTTCCCGGGCAGATACGCAGTATTTT. Protein: CASSPWTNGSRADTQYF.

In its sample, this clonotype was seen a few times. V is TRBV20-1 and J is TRBJ1-4, with D maybe TRBD1 (6 bases). The CDR3 consists of 13 residues. Per the germline V gene, CDR1 is DFQATT and CDR2 is SNEGSKA (reference sequence). Trimming stripped 4 bases from V and 7 bases from J, with 13 bases between. This CDR3 is CSATDRRLEKLFF. CDR3 DNA: TGCAGTGCTACAGACAGGCGTCTTGAAAAACTGTTTTTT.

The rearrangement joins TRBV6-2 or TRBV6-3 to TRBJ2-5, with D tentatively TRBD1 or TRBD2 (6 bases each). V dropped 0 bases and J dropped 3 bases, with 8 bases sitting between them. The CDR3 sequence is 14 residues long. Germline loops: CDR1 MNHEY, CDR2 SVGEGT. CDR3 sequence reads: CASSYSRGEETQYF. CDR3 sequence (DNA): TGTGCCAGCAGTTACTCGAGGGGGGAAGAGACCCAGTACTTC.

Ten or more counts support this clonotype. The genes are TRBV12-3 or TRBV12-4 and TRBJ2-5; possible D gene TRBD1, 5 bases. The CDR3 is 14 amino acids. V gave up 0 bases and J gave up 1 base, with 6 bases separating them. CDR3 region: CASSLAGPQETQYF. The CDR3 bases are TGTGCCAGCAGTTTAGCGGGGCCCCAAGAGACCCAGTACTTC.

This clonotype was counted many times. The chain joins TRBV12-3 or TRBV12-4 to TRBJ2-7; D ambiguous. CDR3 length: 16 amino acids. The V end lost 7 bases, the J end lost 0 bases, and 19 bases lay between the germline ends. Written as DNA, the CDR3 is TGTGCCAGCATCCCATTGGGCTTGTCCCTCTCCTACGAGCAGTACTTC. As protein: CASIPLGLSLSYEQYF.

This clonotype occurred many times. This sequence joins TRBV12-3 or TRBV12-4 and TRBJ2-2, with 11 nucleotides matching TRBD2. The CDR3 has 16 residues. V lost 5 bases to trimming and J lost 7 bases; unmatched junction nucleotides: 9. The CDR3: CASSPGASGRYGELFF. The CDR3 nucleotides read TGTGCCAGCAGTCCTGGGGCTAGCGGGAGGTACGGGGAGCTGTTTTTT.

This clonotype was recorded many times. The chain joins TRBV5-1 to TRBJ2-1; 8 bases align to TRBD2. The CDR3 is 17 amino acids. V trimming: 7 bases; J trimming: 0 bases; junction bases outside the gene matches: 12. Germline CDR1 is SGHRS and CDR2 is YFSETQ. CDR3 residues: CASERGSGTFSYNEQFF. The DNA of the CDR3 is TGCGCCAGCGAACGAGGTAGCGGGACTTTCTCCTACAATGAGCAGTTCTTC. Together with reference TRBV5-1 and TRBJ2-1, the CDR3 gives the full variable domain: KAGVTQTPRYLIKTRGQQVTLSCSPISGHRSVSWYQQTPGQGLQFLFEYFSETQRNKGNFPGRFSGRQFSNSRSEMNVSTLELGDSALYLCASERGSGTFSYNEQFFGPGTRLTVL.

J is TRBJ2-1 and V is TRBV12-3 or TRBV12-4; D possibly corresponds to TRBD2 (5 bases). This CDR3 spans 16 amino acids. V shed 3 bases and J shed 5 bases, with 17 bases lying between them. The CDR3 nucleotides read TGTGCCAGCAGTTTCCTCTTGCGGACTTACCACAATGAGCAGTTCTTC. Translated, it gives CASSFLLRTYHNEQFF.

This clonotype was observed many times. The chain has TRBV10-3 and TRBJ2-7, with D perhaps being TRBD1 or TRBD2 (5 bases each). The germline V and J ends were trimmed by 8 bases and 2 bases, with 10 bases remaining between them. Germline V gives CDR1 ENHRY, CDR2 SYGVKD. This CDR3 contains 12 residues. This CDR3 is CAIGGETYEQYF. CDR3 nucleotides: TGTGCCATCGGGGGAGAGACCTACGAGCAGTACTTC.

This clonotype was recorded at least ten times. V gene TRBV7-3 combines with J gene TRBJ2-1, with 11 bases fitting TRBD2. Germline CDR1 SGHTA, CDR2 FQGTGA. The CDR3 is 17 amino acids. The J segment lost 0 bases and the V segment lost 2 bases, leaving 3 bases of the junction unmatched. Here the CDR3 reads CASSLGLAGSSYNEQFF. The CDR3 nucleotides read TGTGCCAGCAGCTTAGGACTAGCGGGCAGCTCCTACAATGAGCAGTTCTTC.

This chain uses TRBV5-1 with TRBJ1-6; possibly TRBD1 for D (5 bases). Trimming left V 5 bases short and J 8 bases short, with 17 bases between. Per the germline V gene, CDR1 is SGHRS and CDR2 is YFSETQ. The length of the CDR3 is 15 residues. The CDR3 spells CASSRGGGEDSPLHF. Written as DNA, the CDR3 is TGCGCCAGCAGTCGCGGGGGGGGGGAAGATTCACCCCTCCACTTT.

The V and J genes are TRBV27 and TRBJ2-7; TRBD2 matches 8 bases. CDR1 and CDR2 (germline): MNHEY, SMNVEV (reference sequence). The CDR3 totals 15 residues. Trimming took 5 bases from V and 6 from J; bases not matched to a gene: 12. CDR3 DNA sequence: TGTGCCAGCAGTCCCTCCCCCAGCGGGAGAGGCGAGCAGTACTTC. As protein: CASSPSPSGRGEQYF.

Many counts were recorded for this clonotype. The chain employs TRBV27 and TRBJ1-1; 8 bases map to TRBD1. With 6 bases clipped from V and 6 bases from J, the junction kept 12 bases outside the gene matches. CDR1 and CDR2 (germline): MNHEY, SMNVEV (reference sequence). The CDR3 contains 15 residues. This CDR3 reads CASRSLQGGIAEAFF. The CDR3 bases are TGTGCCAGCAGATCTTTACAGGGGGGGATCGCTGAAGCTTTCTTT.

This chain links TRBV5-1 with TRBJ2-4; D is perhaps TRBD2 (6 bases). Germline CDR1 and CDR2: SGHRS and YFSETQ. With 4 bases removed from V and 9 bases from J, the gap between germline ends came to 17 bases. The CDR3 covers 14 residues. Here the CDR3 reads CASSPPDPGGIQYF. CDR3 DNA sequence: TGCGCCAGCAGCCCGCCGGACCCCGGGGGCATTCAGTACTTC.

This clonotype was seen at least ten times. The rearrangement uses TRBV11-2 and TRBJ2-5, with D unclear. Germline lookup yields CDR1 SGHAT and CDR2 FQNNGV. V was shortened by 6 bases and J by 5 bases, with 7 bases between the two germline ends. The CDR3 has 11 amino acids. CDR3 sequence reads: CASRDVETQYF. Here the CDR3 DNA reads TGTGCCAGCAGAGACGTGGAGACCCAGTACTTC.

This clonotype has a handful of counts. The chain joins TRBV29-1 to TRBJ2-6, with D perhaps given as TRBD1 or TRBD2 (6 bases each). The CDR3 contains 17 residues. Germline CDR1 reads SQVTM; CDR2 reads ANQGSEA. Trimming left V 3 bases short and J 2 bases short, with 17 bases between. Written as DNA, the CDR3 is TGCAGCGTTGAGGGAGGAGGGGGAACTACTGGGGCCAACGTCCTGACTTTC. Translating it yields CSVEGGGGTTGANVLTF.

This sequence joins TRBV30 and TRBJ2-3, with 12 nucleotides matching TRBD2. V lost 1 base to trimming and J lost 5 bases; unmatched junction nucleotides: 7. Germline V CDR1 and CDR2: GTSNPN, SVGIG (reference sequence). This CDR3 comprises 16 residues. CDR3 amino acids: CAWSGSSGRAIDTQYF. The CDR3 DNA reads as TGTGCCTGGAGTGGATCTAGCGGGAGGGCCATAGATACGCAGTATTTT.

The genes are TRBV19 and TRBJ2-5; 7 bases are a match to TRBD2. The CDR3 runs to 19 residues. Germline lookup yields CDR1 LNHDA and CDR2 SQIVND (reference sequence). V lost 4 bases, J lost 1 base, and 18 bases stayed unmatched. The CDR3 loop reads CASSTPGLLIAGLQETQYF. The CDR3 DNA is TGTGCCAGTAGTACGCCGGGACTCCTCATAGCGGGCCTCCAAGAGACCCAGTACTTC.

For this clonotype: Relative to the germline gene, one junction end is altered; a read error may explain this. J is TRBJ2-1 and V is TRBV29-1; D uncertain. The germline gives CDR1 SQVTM, CDR2 ANQGSEA. This CDR3 has 14 amino acids. The CDR3 here is CSVTPPGSHNEQFF. For the CDR3, the DNA is TGCAGCGTGACCCCCCCCGGCTCCCACAATGAGCAGTTCTTC.

This clonotype was observed a few times. The chain has TRBV12-3 or TRBV12-4 and TRBJ1-3, with a tentative D call TRBD1 (5 bases). The V end lost 7 bases, the J end lost 2 bases, and 9 bases lay between the germline ends. The CDR3 is 13 residues long. CDR3 in amino acids: CASTLGAGNTIYF. Written as DNA, the CDR3 is TGTGCCAGCACCCTAGGGGCTGGAAACACCATATATTTT.

This clonotype was detected many times. The rearrangement links TRBV3-1 to TRBJ1-2, with D maybe TRBD1 (6 bases). The CDR3 has 13 amino acids. The V end lost 2 bases, the J end lost 3 bases, and 7 bases lay between the germline ends. Germline V CDR1 and CDR2: LGHDT, YNNKEL (reference sequence). CDR3 in amino acids: CASSQRTDYGYTF. The CDR3 coding sequence is TGTGCCAGCAGCCAACGGACAGACTATGGCTACACCTTC.

This clonotype was counted many times. The chain carries TRBV24-1 and TRBJ2-1; the D call may be TRBD1 or TRBD2 (5 bases each). Trimming removed 3 bases from V and 12 bases from J, with 11 bases in between. The CDR3 spans 12 residues. CDR1 is KGHDR, CDR2 SFDVKD, per germline. This CDR3 is CATSDPMGVQFF. In DNA, the CDR3 is TGTGCCACCAGTGATCCCATGGGGGTGCAGTTCTTC.

Concerning this clonotype itself: This likely came from a read error, as a far larger clone is one base away. The chain links TRBV7-9 to TRBJ2-5; TRBD2 matches at 9 bases. The CDR3 runs 14 residues. The V segment lost 5 bases and the J segment 7 bases; nucleotides outside the gene matches: 8. Germline lookup yields CDR1 SEHNR and CDR2 FQNEAQ (reference sequence). CDR3 sequence: CASSSSGRWGTQYF. CDR3 in DNA: TGTGCCAGCAGCAGCAGCGGGAGGTGGGGGACCCAGTACTTC.